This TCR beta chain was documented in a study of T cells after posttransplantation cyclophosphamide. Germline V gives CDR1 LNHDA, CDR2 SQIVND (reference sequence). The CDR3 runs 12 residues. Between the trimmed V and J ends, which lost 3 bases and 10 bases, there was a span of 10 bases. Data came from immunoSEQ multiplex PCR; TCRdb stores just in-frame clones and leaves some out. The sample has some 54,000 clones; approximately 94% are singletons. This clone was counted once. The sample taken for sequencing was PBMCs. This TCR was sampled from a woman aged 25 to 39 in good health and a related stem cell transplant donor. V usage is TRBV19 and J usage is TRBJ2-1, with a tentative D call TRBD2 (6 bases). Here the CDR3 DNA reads TGTGCCAGTAGTATGGGAGGTTACGAGCAGTTCTTC. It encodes CASSMGGYEQFF.